This TCR beta chain was recorded in a study of T cell responses to AZD1222 COVID-19 vaccine. On this clone: What it recognizes is unknown.

Generated by immunoSEQ multiplex PCR, the TCRdb table keeps only in-frame clones and is missing some. Found here are around 270,000 clones, about 94% of them singletons; the top ten hold 0.55%. The study's findings and limits: Donors were chiefly white British, with a greater number of females, and clonal diversity was perhaps underestimated. The repertoires were collected only after the peak T cell response. Spike-specific TCR breadth rose after two AZD1222 doses, and depth rose as well. Baseline seropositivity occurred in only a handful of AZD1222 recipients.

With 1 base removed from V and 3 bases from J, the gap between germline ends came to 7 bases. CDR3 length equals 14 residues. Germline V gene data show CDR1 as LGHDT and CDR2 as YNNKEL (reference sequence). The chain couples TRBV3-1 (or the pseudogene TRBV3-2) to TRBJ1-5; D unclear. Sample: peripheral blood, taken 28 days after the second AZD1222 dose. The receptor was derived from an adult who received the AZD1222 COVID-19 vaccine. Here the CDR3 reads CASSQAGNNQPQHF. CDR3 nucleotides: TGTGCCAGCAGCCAAGCAGGTAACAATCAGCCCCAGCATTTT.